The 22 T cell receptor beta chains below were found in one sample sequenced in a study of T-cell reconstitution after alpha-beta-depleted transplantation in children. The authors prepared the TCRbeta library with unique molecular identifiers. Using its own MiXCR run on the PCR reads, TCRdb lists one record per CDR3 protein. The table shows roughly 100,000 distinct CDR3 sequences, with approximately 8.4% occurring only once. The specimen was PBMCs from the stem cell graft donor, collected from the stem cell graft. Receptors originate from a human donor who donated a stem cell graft to a child with congenital amegakaryocytic thrombocytopenia.

There are many counts of this clonotype. CDR3 bases: TGTGCCAGCAGCGGTAGCGGGGCCACCCCAGACTACAATGAGCAGTTCTTC. Encoded protein: CASSGSGATPDYNEQFF. The V and J genes are TRBV9 and TRBJ2-1, with TRBD2 matching 8 bases. The length of the CDR3 is 17 residues. Germline V CDR1 and CDR2: SGDLS, YYNGEE. Trimming removed 3 bases from V and 3 bases from J; junction bases left unmatched: 11.

The chain uses TRBV30 and TRBJ2-7; D is perhaps TRBD2 (7 bases). CDR1 and CDR2 (germline): GTSNPN, SVGIG (reference sequence). This CDR3 region has 14 residues. Trimming took off 3 bases at V and 0 bases at J, with 12 bases between the two ends. The CDR3 sequence: CAWSGGPDSYEQYF. The DNA of the CDR3 is TGTGCCTGGAGCGGGGGGCCAGACTCCTACGAGCAGTACTTC.

This clonotype was found many times. This chain connects TRBV11-2 to TRBJ2-3, with TRBD2 matching 10 bases. With 4 bases clipped from V and 0 bases from J, the junction kept 7 bases outside the gene matches. CDR1 and CDR2 from the germline V gene are SGHAT and FQNNGV. This CDR3 is 17 amino acids long. The CDR3 nucleotides are TGTGCCAGCAGCTCAGGAGAACTAGCGGGGAGCACAGATACGCAGTATTTT. Its translation is CASSSGELAGSTDTQYF.

This clonotype appeared many times. The chain employs TRBV20-1 and TRBJ2-5, with D unclear. The CDR3 consists of 15 residues. The germline CDR1 and CDR2 sequences are DFQATT and SNEGSKA (reference sequence). V shed 2 bases and J shed 1 base, with 14 bases lying between them. The CDR3 here is CSARRLRLGQETQYF. The CDR3 DNA reads as TGCAGTGCTAGACGACTTCGGCTGGGCCAAGAGACCCAGTACTTC.

The table lists this clonotype with many counts. The rearrangement uses TRBV11-3 and TRBJ1-1; D is perhaps TRBD1 (5 bases). The V end was cut by 1 base, the J end by 1 base, with 7 bases between. This CDR3 region has 14 residues. Per germline, CDR1 SGHNT and CDR2 YENEEA. The CDR3 region is CASSLGGANTEAFF. CDR3 DNA sequence: TGTGCCAGCAGCTTAGGGGGCGCGAACACTGAAGCTTTCTTT.

This clonotype appeared many times. The chain links TRBV5-1 to TRBJ1-3; no definite D call. Germline V gene lookup returns CDR1 SGHRS and CDR2 YFSETQ. V was cut by 0 bases and J by 4 bases, with 8 bases left in between. The CDR3 is 14 residues long. Here the CDR3 DNA reads TGCGCCAGCAGCTTGGAAGGGAGGGGAAACACCATATATTTT. It specifies CASSLEGRGNTIYF.

The V and J genes are TRBV12-1 and TRBJ2-2. TRBV12-1 is marked as a pseudogene. The CDR3 runs to 14 residues. The CDR3 DNA follows: TGTGCCATCAGCTATGTGCTCATCTCCGGGGAGCTGTTTTTT. This codes for CAISYVLISGELFF.

In its sample, this clonotype was seen a few times. A much larger clone differs from this one at a single base, so this may be a read error. The rearrangement uses TRBV12-3 or TRBV12-4 and TRBJ1-6; D call uncertain. Trimming left V 1 base short and J 19 bases short, with 11 bases between. The CDR3 is made up of 11 amino acids. DNA of the CDR3: TGTGCCAGCAGTTTAGGCAGGCGGGTACACTTT. Its protein is CASSLGRRVHF.

This clonotype has more than one count but fewer than ten. J is TRBJ2-2 and V is TRBV4-3, with 10 nucleotides matching TRBD2. Trimming took 0 bases from V and 4 from J; bases not matched to a gene: 14. This CDR3 spans 20 amino acids. The germline V gene encodes CDR1 LGHNA and CDR2 YSLEER. The CDR3 here is CASSQDARRAGGPSTGELFF. The CDR3 nucleotides are TGCGCCAGCAGCCAAGATGCGAGGCGAGCGGGAGGGCCGTCCACCGGGGAGCTGTTTTTT.

This clonotype was seen repeatedly, ten times or more. The V gene is TRBV5-1, the J gene TRBJ2-1; 7 positions match TRBD1. Germline lookup yields CDR1 SGHRS and CDR2 YFSETQ. V lost 4 bases, J lost 5 bases, and 18 bases stayed unmatched. This CDR3 is 18 amino acids long. The CDR3 coding sequence is TGCGCCAGCAGCCTTGGTAAGAGAGGGGGCCGGAATGACAATGAGCAGTTCTTC. Amino acids: CASSLGKRGGRNDNEQFF.

Ten or more counts support this clonotype. This chain joins TRBV6-1 and TRBJ2-7; D remains unclear. This CDR3 has 13 residues. The ends were cut back, 0 bases at V and 3 bases at J, with 6 bases in the middle. Germline CDR1 reads MNHNS; CDR2 reads SASEGT. CDR3 region: CASSEAHSYEQYF. The CDR3 nucleotides read TGTGCCAGCAGTGAAGCCCACAGCTACGAGCAGTACTTC.

This clonotype occurred many times. This sequence joins TRBV15 and TRBJ1-4, with D perhaps matching TRBD1 (5 bases). In germline, CDR1 is LNHNV, CDR2 YYDKDF (reference sequence). The CDR3 consists of 17 residues. V was trimmed by 3 bases and J by 0 bases, leaving 14 bases between them. The CDR3 sequence: CATSRGLQLATNEKLFF. The CDR3 DNA follows: TGTGCCACCAGCAGGGGACTTCAACTTGCAACTAATGAAAAACTGTTTTTT. The full variable domain, rest sourced from reference TRBV15 and TRBJ1-4, is DAMVIQNPRYQVTQFGKPVTLSCSQTLNHNVMYWYQQKSSQAPKLLFHYYDKDFNNEADTPDNFQSRRPNTSFCFLDIRSPGLGDTAMYLCATSRGLQLATNEKLFFGSGTQLSVL.

This clonotype was picked up many times. The V gene is TRBV20-1, the J gene TRBJ2-3; possibly TRBD1 for D (6 bases). This CDR3 is built from 16 residues. Trimming took 4 bases from V and 0 from J, leaving 17 bases between them. From germline, CDR1 is DFQATT and CDR2 SNEGSKA (reference sequence). CDR3 coding DNA: TGCAGTGCTAAGAGATCTTGGACAGCTAGCACAGATACGCAGTATTTT. Translating gives CSAKRSWTASTDTQYF.

This clonotype has ten or more counts. This sequence joins TRBV12-3 or TRBV12-4 and TRBJ2-7, with a weak D call TRBD2 (5 bases). CDR3 length: 13 amino acids. Deletions cut 6 bases from V and 6 bases from J, with 15 bases between. CDR3 in DNA: TGTGCCAGCAGCTATCCCCGGGGTGTCGAGCAGTACTTC. It specifies CASSYPRGVEQYF.

This clonotype was picked up many times. V gene TRBV6-6 combines with J gene TRBJ1-2; D possibly corresponds to TRBD1 (5 bases). Trimming pared 7 bases from V and 8 bases from J, leaving 14 bases between. The CDR3 is made up of 12 amino acids. Per the germline V gene, CDR1 is MNHNY and CDR2 is SVGAGI (reference sequence). CDR3 sequence (DNA): TGTGCCAGCACCGCGACAGATACGGGCTACACCTTC. This sequence encodes CASTATDTGYTF.

This clonotype was seen repeatedly, ten times or more. The rearrangement uses TRBV20-1 and TRBJ2-1; TRBD2 agrees at 7 bases. The CDR3 runs to 18 residues. The J segment lost 7 bases and the V segment lost 1 base, leaving 19 bases of the junction unmatched. Germline V gene lookup returns CDR1 DFQATT and CDR2 SNEGSKA (reference sequence). CDR3 nucleotides: TGCAGTGCTAGAGGGTTTCATCTCGGGCGCGGGAGTAGGAATGAGCAGTTCTTC. Its protein is CSARGFHLGRGSRNEQFF.

This clonotype occurred many times. The chain couples TRBV28 to TRBJ1-1; D is perhaps TRBD1 (5 bases). V lost 6 bases and J lost 4, with 24 bases in between. Per the germline V gene, CDR1 is MDHEN and CDR2 is SYDVKM. This CDR3 has 17 amino acids. The CDR3 nucleotides are TGTGCCAGCAGAACATTATCCGATGCACAGGATGCCACTGAAGCTTTCTTT. Translation: CASRTLSDAQDATEAFF.

The chain links TRBV7-3 to TRBJ2-1; 8 bases agree with TRBD1. This CDR3 is 13 amino acids long. Losses at the gene ends were 5 bases for V and 9 bases for J; bases not matched to a gene: 6. Germline loops: CDR1 SGHTA, CDR2 FQGTGA. CDR3 bases: TGTGCCAGCAGCGGGACAGGTCTTAGTGAGCAGTTCTTC. Its protein product is CASSGTGLSEQFF.

With regard to this clonotype: A junction boundary mismatches the germline segment, possibly from a read error. The V and J genes are TRBV5-1 and TRBJ1-2; a weak D match, TRBD1 (5 bases). The CDR3 covers 14 residues. The germline CDR1 and CDR2 sequences are SGHRS and YFSETQ. The CDR3 region has the DNA TGCGCCAGCAGCTGGCGACAGTCTAACTATGGCTACACCTTT. It is translated as CASSWRQSNYGYTF.

This clonotype was seen ten or more times. The chain combines TRBV5-1 with TRBJ2-4, with D possibly TRBD2 on 5 matching bases. Trimming removed 5 bases from V and 0 bases from J, with 18 bases in between. The CDR3 runs to 17 residues. Germline V lookup: CDR1 SGHRS, CDR2 YFSETQ. The DNA of the CDR3 is TGCGCCAGCAGTACCGAGGGTGCACGGCTAGCCAAAAACATTCAGTACTTC. Translation: CASSTEGARLAKNIQYF.

In its sample, this clonotype was seen many times. This chain connects TRBV5-1 to TRBJ2-1, with 12 bases identical to TRBD2. Per germline, CDR1 SGHRS and CDR2 YFSETQ. V lost 0 bases, J lost 3 bases, and 1 base stayed unmatched. This CDR3 is built from 16 residues. The CDR3 is CASSLGTSGNYNEQFF. In DNA, the CDR3 is TGCGCCAGCAGCTTGGGGACTAGCGGGAACTACAATGAGCAGTTCTTC.

In its sample, this clonotype was seen many times. The chain employs TRBV20-1 and TRBJ2-5; D might be TRBD2 (6 bases). V lost 3 bases, J lost 6 bases, and 17 bases lay in between. The CDR3 loop spans 14 amino acids. The V gene's germline CDR1 is DFQATT and CDR2 SNEGSKA (reference sequence). The CDR3 coding sequence is TGCAGTGCTAGGGAGGGCCTTCGTTGGCAGACCCAGTACTTC. It codes for CSAREGLRWQTQYF.